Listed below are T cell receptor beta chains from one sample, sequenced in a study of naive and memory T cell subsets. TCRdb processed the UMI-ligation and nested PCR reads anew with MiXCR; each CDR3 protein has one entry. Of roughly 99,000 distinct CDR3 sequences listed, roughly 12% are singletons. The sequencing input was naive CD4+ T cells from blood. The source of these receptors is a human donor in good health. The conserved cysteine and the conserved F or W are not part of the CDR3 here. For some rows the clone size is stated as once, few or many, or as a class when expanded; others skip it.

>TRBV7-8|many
ASSLGLRYEQY
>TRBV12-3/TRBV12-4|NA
ASSSRGDGKTEAF
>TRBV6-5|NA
ASSQGDTQY
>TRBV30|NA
AWELQGRGYGYT
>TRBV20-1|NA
SASRRVRTDTQY
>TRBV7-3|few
ASKVSSSITGELF
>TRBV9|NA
ASSVGTSGGADTQY
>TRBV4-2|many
ASSQEIGTRVREQY
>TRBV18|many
ASSPLAGGNNEQF
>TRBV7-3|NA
ASSANSGETQY
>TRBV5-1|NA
ASSSDNTDTQY
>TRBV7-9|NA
ASSNHGTGTYEQY